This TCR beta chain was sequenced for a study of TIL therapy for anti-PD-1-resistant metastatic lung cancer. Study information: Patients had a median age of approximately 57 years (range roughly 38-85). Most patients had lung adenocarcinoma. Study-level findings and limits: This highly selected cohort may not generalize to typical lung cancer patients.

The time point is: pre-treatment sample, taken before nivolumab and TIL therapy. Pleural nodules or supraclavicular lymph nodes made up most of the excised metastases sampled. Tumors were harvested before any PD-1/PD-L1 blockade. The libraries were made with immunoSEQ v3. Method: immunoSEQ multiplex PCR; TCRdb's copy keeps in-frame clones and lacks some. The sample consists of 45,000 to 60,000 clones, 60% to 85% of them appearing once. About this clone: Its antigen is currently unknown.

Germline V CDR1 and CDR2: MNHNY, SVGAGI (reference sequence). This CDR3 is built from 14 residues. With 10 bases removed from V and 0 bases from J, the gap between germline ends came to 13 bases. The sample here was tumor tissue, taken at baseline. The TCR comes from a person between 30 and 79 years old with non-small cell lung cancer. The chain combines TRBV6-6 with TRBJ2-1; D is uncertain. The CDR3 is CAIVRALSYNEQFF. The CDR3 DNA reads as TGTGCCATCGTGCGCGCTCTCTCCTACAATGAGCAGTTCTTC.